This TCR beta chain was recorded in a study of blood T cell repertoires in COVID-19. Participants were aged roughly 18 to 100 years from about two dozen US areas. Cohort assignment relied on participant-reported clinical history. Clones were sequenced by immunoSEQ multiplex PCR, and TCRdb holds only the in-frame ones, with some missing. Here the sample spans around 230,000 clones, 75% to 90% being singletons. The ends were cut back, 0 bases at V and 4 bases at J, with 13 bases in the middle. Germline V lookup: CDR1 MGHRA, CDR2 YSYEKL. The CDR3 length is 15 residues. The receptor was isolated from a middle-aged woman with acute COVID-19. Specimen: PBMCs or T cells enriched from blood (not recorded which). J is TRBJ2-7 and V is TRBV4-1; TRBD1 is a possible D gene (5 bases). The CDR3 spells CASSQEEGAFYEQYF. CDR3 nucleotides: TGCGCCAGCAGCCAAGAAGAAGGGGCTTTTTACGAGCAGTACTTC.